What follows is one TCR beta chain and its context. It lacks a known antigen. The sample holds no much larger clone one base away, and base qualities are not on file. The source of the sample is a study of graft-versus-host responses after intestinal transplantation (dated by TCRdb to about 2021). About the investigation overall: The transplants that recipients received were multivisceral, liver-intestinal, or isolated intestinal. Every recipient was given anti-thymocyte globulin induction, followed by roughly 3 years of maintenance tacrolimus and steroids. After intestinal transplantation, graft-versus-host and host-versus-graft alloreactive T cell clones in the graft, circulation and bone marrow were tracked using bulk TCR-beta CDR3 sequencing. Alloreactive clones were identified by sequencing pre-transplant mixed lymphocyte reaction products and comparing them with unstimulated pre-transplant donor and recipient T cells. Of the 20 to 25 intestinal transplant recipients enrolled in the cohort, one of whom was a retransplant, a few patients without pretransplant specimens were excluded. Donor T cell macrochimerism was defined as a peak of at least 4% donor T cells among recipient peripheral blood mononuclear cells. Rather than being sequenced by the commercial service, samples from a few later patients were sequenced in-house on an Illumina MiSeq and processed with MiXCR.

The intended sense of this specimen's time point label: cells obtained before transplantation from donor or recipient. CD3+CD4+ and CD3+CD8+ populations were FACS-sorted from unstimulated pre-transplant donor and recipient cells taken from spleen or lymph nodes. The V and J ends are trimmed by 6 bases and 2 bases, leaving 10 bases between them. The germline V gene (reference sequence) yields LNHDA for CDR1 and SQIVND for CDR2. The cysteine opens and the phenylalanine closes a CDR3 of 13 amino acids. Left in the record is the CDR3 DNA by itself, 39 bases read in frame from the first base. Libraries were made using the immunoSEQ multiplex PCR assay. For most patients, genomic DNA was isolated with the Qiagen DNeasy Blood and Tissue Kit and sent frozen to Adaptive Biotechnologies for TCR sequencing. For most patients, genomic DNA was subjected to high-throughput TCR-beta CDR3 sequencing by Adaptive Biotechnologies. Per the authors' processing: TCR sequencing data were retrieved from Adaptive's ImmunoSEQ software for 15 to 20 patients, whereas three other patients were processed with MiXCR and VDJtools. To correct CD4 versus CD8 sorting errors, sequences present in both subsets at a frequency ratio below 5:1 were removed. CDR3 nucleotide sequences shared between donor and recipient were removed because the origin of such sequences could not be assigned. At least 2-fold expansion over unstimulated cells and a minimum CFSE-low frequency of 0.002% (template counts) or 0.001% (read counts) were required for clones to be classified as alloreactive. Mappable clones were those detected in sequenced pre-transplant spleen, lymph node, or MLR CFSE-low populations of the donor or recipient. Cumulative frequency of alloreactive clones was calculated as a percentage of all sequences weighted by copy number. TCRdb retrieved this table from immuneACCESS and kept in-frame rearrangements only. Not all clones are present; in checked studies, unresolved V genes account for under half, and no reason is known for the remainder. D and trimming were read from the DNA, whereas the V and J calls and clone size are those reported in that table. Here the sample has roughly 100,000 clones; roughly 87% occur a single time. The leading ten clones occupy about 0.9% of the sample.

On the study overall, not on this receptor specifically: Conclusions were limited by the relatively low number and heterogeneity of intestinal transplant patients. Early after transplant, declines in HvG clones were associated with peak levels of circulating GvH clones. GvH clones turned up in recipient bone marrow, with some appearing earlier in ileal mucosa or blood, a pattern consistent with an intestinal mucosal origin. High GvH to HvG T cell clonal ratios were observed in the allografts of patients with donor T cell macrochimerism.

This receptor was identified in a human donor who received an intestinal transplant. The sample consisted of unstimulated CD4+ T cells sorted from spleen or lymph node cells, taken before intestinal transplant. This chain joins TRBV19 to TRBJ2-5; the D gene is perhaps TRBD1, on 5 matching bases. The DNA sequence follows: TGTGCCAGTAGGCCAAGGGGTCAAGAGACCCAGTACTTC. It encodes CASRPRGQETQYF.